A selection of T cell receptor beta chains follows, all from one sample in a study of cytotoxic CD8 clonotypes in ibrutinib-treated CLL. Profiled with immunoSEQ multiplex PCR; TCRdb holds only in-frame clones, not every one. The sample contains around 300,000 clones, about 80% of which appear only once. The input for sequencing was PBMCs, taken before ibrutinib treatment. These receptors were collected from a human donor with chronic lymphocytic leukemia. Both conserved end residues are part of each CDR3. A D gene is named only where the DNA matches it firmly. Some rows mark clone size as missing; the rest say once, few, many or name a class of expanded clone.

D gene: TRBD1
clone size: NA
V gene: TRBV6-5
J gene: TRBJ1-2
CDR3 DNA: TGTGCCAGCAGTTGGGACAGGGGGAGCTATGGCTACACCTTC
CDR3 protein: CASSWDRGSYGYTF

D gene: NA
clone size: NA
V gene: TRBV5-5
J gene: TRBJ2-7
CDR3 DNA: TGTGCCAGCAGCTTGGATGGAAGGCTCTACGAGCAGTACTTC
CDR3 protein: CASSLDGRLYEQYF

D gene: TRBD2
clone size: NA
V gene: TRBV29-1
J gene: TRBJ2-5
CDR3 DNA: TGCAGCGTTACTCCTAGCGGGAGGGCTGGGGAGACCCAGTACTTC
CDR3 protein: CSVTPSGRAGETQYF

D gene: NA
clone size: NA
V gene: TRBV7-2
J gene: TRBJ2-2
CDR3 DNA: TGTGCCAGCACCCCACGGATGAGTTCCGGGGAGCTGTTTTTT
CDR3 protein: CASTPRMSSGELFF

D gene: TRBD1
clone size: NA
V gene: TRBV14
J gene: TRBJ2-7
CDR3 DNA: TGTGCCAGCAGCCAAACACTTGACAGGGGATACTCCTACGAGCAGTACTTC
CDR3 protein: CASSQTLDRGYSYEQYF

D gene: TRBD2
clone size: NA
V gene: TRBV4-1
J gene: TRBJ2-5
CDR3 DNA: TGCGCCAGCAGCCAAGCATCACCCCGAACTAGCGGACCTCAAGAGACCCAGTACTTC
CDR3 protein: CASSQASPRTSGPQETQYF

D gene: TRBD2
clone size: NA
V gene: TRBV7-9
J gene: TRBJ2-1
CDR3 DNA: TGTGCCAGCAGCCCCCGGACTAGTATCTACAATGAGCAGTTCTTC
CDR3 protein: CASSPRTSIYNEQFF

D gene: TRBD1
clone size: NA
V gene: TRBV7-2
J gene: TRBJ1-5
CDR3 DNA: TGTGCCAGCAGCGCACCGGGACAGGGCAATCAGCCCCAGCATTTT
CDR3 protein: CASSAPGQGNQPQHF

D gene: NA
clone size: NA
V gene: TRBV9
J gene: TRBJ2-6
CDR3 DNA: TGTGCCAGCAGCCCGAAGGGTGCAGGGGCCAACGTCCTGACTTTC
CDR3 protein: CASSPKGAGANVLTF

D gene: TRBD2
clone size: NA
V gene: TRBV4-3
J gene: TRBJ2-2
CDR3 DNA: TGCGCCAGCAACCCGGGACTAGCGGCCACCGGGGAGCTGTTTTTT
CDR3 protein: CASNPGLAATGELFF

D gene: TRBD2
clone size: NA
V gene: TRBV6-5
J gene: TRBJ2-1
CDR3 DNA: TGTGCCAGCACCGAAAGCGGGGGTGAATACAATGAGCAGTTCTTC
CDR3 protein: CASTESGGEYNEQFF

D gene: NA
clone size: NA
V gene: TRBV5-4
J gene: TRBJ2-5
CDR3 DNA: TGTGCCAGCAACGATGGAGGCCCAATGCAAGAGACCCAGTACTTC
CDR3 protein: CASNDGGPMQETQYF

D gene: NA
clone size: NA
V gene: TRBV15
J gene: TRBJ2-7
CDR3 DNA: TGTGCCACCAGCAGACAGGGTACAGGGATGGGAAGCTACGAGCAGTACTTC
CDR3 protein: CATSRQGTGMGSYEQYF

D gene: NA
clone size: few
V gene: TRBV29-1
J gene: TRBJ2-7
CDR3 DNA: TGCAGCGTTGTAGAGACACGGTCCTACGAGCAGTACTTC
CDR3 protein: CSVVETRSYEQYF